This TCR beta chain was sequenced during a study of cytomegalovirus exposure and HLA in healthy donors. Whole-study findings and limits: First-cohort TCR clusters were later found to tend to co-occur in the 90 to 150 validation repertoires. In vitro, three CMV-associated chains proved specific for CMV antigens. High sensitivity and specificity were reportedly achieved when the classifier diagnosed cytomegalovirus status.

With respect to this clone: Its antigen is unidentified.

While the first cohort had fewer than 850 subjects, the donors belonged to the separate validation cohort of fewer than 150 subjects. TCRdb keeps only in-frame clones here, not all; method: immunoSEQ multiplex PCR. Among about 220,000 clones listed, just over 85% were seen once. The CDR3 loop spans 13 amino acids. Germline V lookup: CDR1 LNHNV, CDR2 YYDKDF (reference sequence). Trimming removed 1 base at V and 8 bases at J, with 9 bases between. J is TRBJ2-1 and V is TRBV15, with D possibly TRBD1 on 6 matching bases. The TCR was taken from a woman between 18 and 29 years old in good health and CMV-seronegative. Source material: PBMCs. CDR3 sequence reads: CATSRGGGYEQFF. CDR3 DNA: TGTGCCACCAGCAGAGGTGGGGGCTATGAGCAGTTCTTC.